The sequence of this TCR beta chain was determined in a study of shared clonotypes between healthy human individuals. The data were produced by immunoSEQ multiplex PCR, yet TCRdb's version contains in-frame clones alone and is incomplete. This table holds around 2.5 million clones, approximately 94% found once. The CDR3 totals 14 residues. V was pared by 5 bases and J by 0 bases, with 11 bases between. The V gene's germline CDR1 is SGHNT and CDR2 YYREEE (reference sequence). Specimen: naive CD4+ T cells from PBMCs. Regarding subset: CD45RA+ positively selected. This TCR was sampled from a man between 18 and 35 years old in good health. Some clones in this sample may be carry-over from other donors' samples. This sequence joins TRBV5-4 and TRBJ1-1, with D possibly being TRBD1 (6 bases). CDR3 in DNA: TGTGCCAGCAGGTCCGGGACACTGAACACTGAAGCTTTCTTT. Protein product: CASRSGTLNTEAFF.